This T cell receptor beta chain was obtained from a study of somatic mutations in cytotoxic T cells in rheumatoid arthritis. The repertoire was sequenced with immunoSEQ multiplex PCR; TCRdb's copy has only in-frame clones and lacks some. The table records 27,000 or so clones, around nine tenths of them present only once. Germline CDR1 reads LNHDA; CDR2 reads SQIVND (reference sequence). The CDR3 runs to 14 residues. V was trimmed by 6 bases and J by 1 base, leaving 10 bases between them. The rearrangement links TRBV19 to TRBJ1-3, with D possibly matching TRBD1 (5 bases). The sequenced sample was CD8+ T cells sorted from blood. This clonotype originated in an adult with rheumatoid arthritis. The CDR3 region is CASSWGVSGNTIYF. DNA of the CDR3: TGTGCCAGTAGCTGGGGGGTGTCTGGAAACACCATATATTTT.